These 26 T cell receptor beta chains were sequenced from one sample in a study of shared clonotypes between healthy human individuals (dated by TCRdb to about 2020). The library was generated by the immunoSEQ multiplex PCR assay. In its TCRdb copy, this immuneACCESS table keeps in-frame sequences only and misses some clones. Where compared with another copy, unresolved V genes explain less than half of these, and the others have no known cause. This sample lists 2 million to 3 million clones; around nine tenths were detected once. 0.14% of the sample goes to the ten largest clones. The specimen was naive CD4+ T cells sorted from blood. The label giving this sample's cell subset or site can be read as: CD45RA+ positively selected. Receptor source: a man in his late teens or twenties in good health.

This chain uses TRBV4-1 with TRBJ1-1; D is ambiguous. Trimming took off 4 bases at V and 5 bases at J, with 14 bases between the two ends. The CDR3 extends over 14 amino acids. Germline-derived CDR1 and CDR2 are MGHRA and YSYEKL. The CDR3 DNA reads TGCGCCAGCAGCCCCCCCTTCCTTGTGACTGAAGCTTTCTTT. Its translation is CASSPPFLVTEAFF.

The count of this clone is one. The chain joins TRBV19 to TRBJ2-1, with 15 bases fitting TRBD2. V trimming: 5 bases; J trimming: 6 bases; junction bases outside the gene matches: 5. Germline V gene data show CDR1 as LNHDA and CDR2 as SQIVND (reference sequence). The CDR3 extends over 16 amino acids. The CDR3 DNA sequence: TGTGCCAGTAGTCAAGGACTAGCGGGAGGGTCCAATGAGCAGTTCTTC. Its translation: CASSQGLAGGSNEQFF.

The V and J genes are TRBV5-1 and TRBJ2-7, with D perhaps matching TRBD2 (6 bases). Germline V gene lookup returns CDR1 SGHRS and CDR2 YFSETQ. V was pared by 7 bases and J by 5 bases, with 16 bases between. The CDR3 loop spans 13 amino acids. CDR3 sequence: CASASGASDEQYF. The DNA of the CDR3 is TGCGCCAGCGCCTCCGGGGCTAGCGACGAGCAGTACTTC.

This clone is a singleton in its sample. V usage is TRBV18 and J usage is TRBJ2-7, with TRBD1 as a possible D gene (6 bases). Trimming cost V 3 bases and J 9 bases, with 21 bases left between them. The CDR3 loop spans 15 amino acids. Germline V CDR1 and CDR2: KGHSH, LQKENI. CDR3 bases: TGTGCCAGCTCACCGAAGGACAGTGCCTACTTGGGGCAGTACTTC. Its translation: CASSPKDSAYLGQYF.

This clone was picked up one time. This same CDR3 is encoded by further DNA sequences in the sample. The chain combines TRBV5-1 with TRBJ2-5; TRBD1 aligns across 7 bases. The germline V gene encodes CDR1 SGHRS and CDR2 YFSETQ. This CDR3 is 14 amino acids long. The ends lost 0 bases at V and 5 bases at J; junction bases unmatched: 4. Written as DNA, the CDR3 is TGCGCCAGCAGCTTGGGACAGGGTTCTGAGACCCAGTACTTC. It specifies CASSLGQGSETQYF.

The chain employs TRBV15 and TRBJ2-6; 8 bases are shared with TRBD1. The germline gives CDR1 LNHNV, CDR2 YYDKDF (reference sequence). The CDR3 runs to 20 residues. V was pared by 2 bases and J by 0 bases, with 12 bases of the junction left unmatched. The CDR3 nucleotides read TGTGCCACCAGCAGATCCGTCGACAGGGGCCCTTTCTCTGGGGCCAACGTCCTGACTTTC. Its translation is CATSRSVDRGPFSGANVLTF.

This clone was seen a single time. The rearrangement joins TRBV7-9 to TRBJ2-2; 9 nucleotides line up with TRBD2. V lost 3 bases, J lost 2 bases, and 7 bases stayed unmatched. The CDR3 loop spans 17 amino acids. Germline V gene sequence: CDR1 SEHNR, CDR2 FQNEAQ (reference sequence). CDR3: CASSFSSSGRNTGELFF. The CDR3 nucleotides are TGTGCCAGCAGCTTCAGCAGTAGCGGGAGAAACACCGGGGAGCTGTTTTTT.

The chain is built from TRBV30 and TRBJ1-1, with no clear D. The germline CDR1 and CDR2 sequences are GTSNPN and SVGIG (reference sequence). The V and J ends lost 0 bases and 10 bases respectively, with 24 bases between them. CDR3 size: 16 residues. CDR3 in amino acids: CAWSVPQSRPDGRAFF. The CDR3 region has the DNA TGTGCCTGGAGTGTACCCCAAAGCAGGCCCGATGGGAGAGCTTTCTTT.

The CDR3 coding sequence is TGTGCCAGCAGCTTTCCAGGGATAGGCTCCTACGAGCAGTACTTC. Its translation is CASSFPGIGSYEQYF. This rearrangement joins TRBV7-2 to TRBJ2-7, with D tentatively TRBD1 (5 bases). The germline V gene has CDR1 SGHTA and CDR2 FQGNSA. The germline V and J ends were trimmed by 3 bases and 0 bases, with 12 bases remaining between them. This CDR3 contains 15 residues.

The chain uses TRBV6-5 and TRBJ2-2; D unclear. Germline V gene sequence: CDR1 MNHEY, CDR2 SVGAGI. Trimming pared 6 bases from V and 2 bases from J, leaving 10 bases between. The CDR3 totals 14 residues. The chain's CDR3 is CASRNVVNTGELFF. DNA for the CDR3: TGTGCCAGCAGGAACGTCGTCAACACCGGGGAGCTGTTTTTT.

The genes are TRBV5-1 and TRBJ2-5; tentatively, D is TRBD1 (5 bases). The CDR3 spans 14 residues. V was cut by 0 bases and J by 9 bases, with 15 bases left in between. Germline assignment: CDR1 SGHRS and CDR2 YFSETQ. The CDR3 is CASSLGPGLNPQYF. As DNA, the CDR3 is TGCGCCAGCAGCTTGGGACCAGGGTTGAATCCCCAGTACTTC.

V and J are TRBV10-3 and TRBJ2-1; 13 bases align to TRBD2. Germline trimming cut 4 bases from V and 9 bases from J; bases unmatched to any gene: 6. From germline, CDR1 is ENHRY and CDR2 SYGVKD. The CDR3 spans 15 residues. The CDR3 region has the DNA TGTGCCATCAGTGTATGGACTAGCGGGAGCGCTGAGCAGTTCTTC. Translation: CAISVWTSGSAEQFF.

The CDR3 sequence is CASSYGTSGKGELFF. CDR3 coding DNA: TGTGCCAGCAGTTACGGGACTAGCGGGAAGGGGGAGCTGTTTTTT. V usage is TRBV6-5 and J usage is TRBJ2-2, with 13 bases aligning to TRBD2. Germline V gene data show CDR1 as MNHEY and CDR2 as SVGAGI. The CDR3 extends over 15 amino acids. Losses at the gene ends were 2 bases for V and 8 bases for J; bases not matched to a gene: 2.

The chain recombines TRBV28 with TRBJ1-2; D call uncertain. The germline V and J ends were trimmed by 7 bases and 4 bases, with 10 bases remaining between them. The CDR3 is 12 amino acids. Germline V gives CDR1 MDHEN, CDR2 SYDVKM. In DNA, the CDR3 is TGTGCCAGCAACGGGGATGGCTATGGCTACACCTTC. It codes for CASNGDGYGYTF.

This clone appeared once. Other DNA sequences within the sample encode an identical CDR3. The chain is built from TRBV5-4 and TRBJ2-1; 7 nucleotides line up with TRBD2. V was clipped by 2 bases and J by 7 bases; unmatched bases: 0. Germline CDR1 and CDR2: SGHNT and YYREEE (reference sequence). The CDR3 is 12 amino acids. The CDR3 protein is CASSLAGNEQFF. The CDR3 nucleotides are TGTGCCAGCAGCTTAGCGGGGAATGAGCAGTTCTTC.

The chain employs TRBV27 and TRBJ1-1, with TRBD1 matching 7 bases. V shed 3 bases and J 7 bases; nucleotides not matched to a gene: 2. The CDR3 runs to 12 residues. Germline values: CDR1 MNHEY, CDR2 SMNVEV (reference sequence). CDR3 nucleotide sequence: TGTGCCAGCAGTTTCCGACAGGGTGAAGCTTTCTTT. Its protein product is CASSFRQGEAFF.

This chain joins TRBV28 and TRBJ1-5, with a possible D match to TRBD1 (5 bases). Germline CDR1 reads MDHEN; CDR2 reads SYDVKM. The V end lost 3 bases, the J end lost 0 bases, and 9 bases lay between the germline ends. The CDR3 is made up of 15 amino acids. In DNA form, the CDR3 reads TGTGCCAGCAGTTTCGACAGCACTAGCAATCAGCCCCAGCATTTT. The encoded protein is CASSFDSTSNQPQHF.

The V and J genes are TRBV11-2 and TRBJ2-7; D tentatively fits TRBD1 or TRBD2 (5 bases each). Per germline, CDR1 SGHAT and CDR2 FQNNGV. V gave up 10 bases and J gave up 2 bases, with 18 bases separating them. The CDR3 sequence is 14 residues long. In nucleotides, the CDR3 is TGTGCCACAACCGGGGCGAAGAGTCCCTACGAGCAGTACTTC. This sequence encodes CATTGAKSPYEQYF.

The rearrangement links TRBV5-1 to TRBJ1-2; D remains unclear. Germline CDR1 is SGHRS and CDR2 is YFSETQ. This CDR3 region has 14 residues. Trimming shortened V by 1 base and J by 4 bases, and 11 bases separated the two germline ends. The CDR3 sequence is CASSLITGPYGYTF. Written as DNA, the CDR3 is TGCGCCAGCAGCTTGATCACGGGCCCCTATGGCTACACCTTC.

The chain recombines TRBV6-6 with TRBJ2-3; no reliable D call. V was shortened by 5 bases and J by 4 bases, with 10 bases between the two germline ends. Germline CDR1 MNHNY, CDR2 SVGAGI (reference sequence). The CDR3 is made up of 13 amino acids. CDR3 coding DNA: TGTGCCAGCAGTGGTAGCCTGCCAGATACGCAGTATTTT. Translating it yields CASSGSLPDTQYF.

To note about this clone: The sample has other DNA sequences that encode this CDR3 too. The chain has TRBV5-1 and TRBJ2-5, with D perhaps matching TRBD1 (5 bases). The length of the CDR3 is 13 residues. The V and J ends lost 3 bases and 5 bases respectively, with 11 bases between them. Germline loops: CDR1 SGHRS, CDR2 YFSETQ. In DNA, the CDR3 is TGCGCCAGCAGCTCAGGGTTCGGGGAGACCCAGTACTTC. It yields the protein CASSSGFGETQYF.

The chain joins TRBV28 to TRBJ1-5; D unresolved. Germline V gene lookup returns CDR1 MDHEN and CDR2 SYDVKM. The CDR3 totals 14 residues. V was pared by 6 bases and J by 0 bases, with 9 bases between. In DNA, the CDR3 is TGTGCCAGCAGCCCCACTTATAGCAATCAGCCCCAGCATTTT. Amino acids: CASSPTYSNQPQHF.

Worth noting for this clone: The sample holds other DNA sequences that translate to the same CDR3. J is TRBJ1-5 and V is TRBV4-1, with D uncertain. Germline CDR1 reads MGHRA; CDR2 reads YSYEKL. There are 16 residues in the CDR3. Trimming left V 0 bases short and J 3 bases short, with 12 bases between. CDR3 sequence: CASSQEGGRNNQPQHF. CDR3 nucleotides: TGCGCCAGCAGCCAAGAAGGAGGGCGGAACAATCAGCCCCAGCATTTT.

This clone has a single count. CDR3 residues: CASSPRGTRLVEQYF. The CDR3 DNA is TGTGCCAGCAGCCCCCGGGGGACTAGGCTGGTCGAGCAGTACTTC. The rearrangement uses TRBV7-2 and TRBJ2-7; 8 bases map to TRBD2. V was clipped by 5 bases and J by 6 bases; unmatched bases: 12. The CDR3 length is 15 residues. The germline V gene has CDR1 SGHTA and CDR2 FQGNSA. Combining the CDR3 with reference TRBV7-2 and TRBJ2-7 gives the whole variable domain GAGVSQSPSNKVTEKGKDVELRCDPISGHTALYWYRQSLGQGLEFLIYFQGNSAPDKSGLPSDRFSAERTGGSVSTLTIQRTQQEDSAVYLCASSPRGTRLVEQYFGPGTRLTVT.

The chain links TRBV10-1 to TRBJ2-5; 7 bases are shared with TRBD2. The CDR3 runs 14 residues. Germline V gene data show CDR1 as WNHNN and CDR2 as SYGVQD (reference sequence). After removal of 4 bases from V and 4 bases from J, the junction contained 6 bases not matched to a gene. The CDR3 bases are TGCGCCAGCAGTGCGGGGGGAATGGGAGAGACCCAGTACTTC. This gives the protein CASSAGGMGETQYF.

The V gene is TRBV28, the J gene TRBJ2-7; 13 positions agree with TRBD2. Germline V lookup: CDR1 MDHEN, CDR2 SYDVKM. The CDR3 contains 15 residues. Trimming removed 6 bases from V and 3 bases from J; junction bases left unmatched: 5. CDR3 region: CASRNGLAGDYEQYF. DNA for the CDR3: TGTGCCAGCAGAAACGGACTAGCGGGGGACTACGAGCAGTACTTC.